The 15 T cell receptor beta chains presented below share a single source sample, sequenced in a study of OX40 agonist ivuxolimab in advanced cancers. Assay: immunoSEQ multiplex PCR; the TCRdb copy retains only in-frame clones and omits some. This table has about 160,000 clones, around 94% appearing once. Sequencing used CD4+ or CD8+ T cells sorted from blood, obtained in a trial of the OX40 agonist ivuxolimab. Source of these receptors: an adult with an advanced solid tumor such as melanoma, head and neck, liver or kidney cancer.

The chain carries TRBV27 and TRBJ2-7; no clear D. From germline, CDR1 is MNHEY and CDR2 SMNVEV (reference sequence). V shed 3 bases and J shed 7 bases, with 7 bases lying between them. CDR3 length equals 11 residues. CDR3 residues: CASSFSWEQYF. The CDR3 coding sequence is TGTGCCAGCAGTTTTTCTTGGGAGCAGTACTTC.

The chain has TRBV4-1 and TRBJ1-3; 9 nucleotides match TRBD1. Germline V lookup: CDR1 MGHRA, CDR2 YSYEKL. This CDR3 comprises 19 residues. V dropped 1 base and J dropped 0; count of bases not matched to a gene: 10. For the CDR3, the DNA is TGCGCCAGCAGCCAAGGAAGGGGACAGGGACCCTACTCTGGAAACACCATATATTTT. It yields the protein CASSQGRGQGPYSGNTIYF.

The rearrangement joins TRBV27 to TRBJ2-5; the match to TRBD1 covers 7 bases. V gave up 6 bases and J gave up 5 bases; unmatched junction bases: 9. Germline V gene data show CDR1 as MNHEY and CDR2 as SMNVEV (reference sequence). CDR3 length: 14 amino acids. CDR3 sequence reads: CASRTGQSVETQYF. The CDR3 DNA is TGTGCCAGCAGAACGGGACAGTCAGTCGAGACCCAGTACTTC.

The chain links TRBV5-6 to TRBJ2-1, with D perhaps matching TRBD1 (6 bases). Trimming removed 0 bases at V and 5 bases at J, with 9 bases between. The germline CDR1 and CDR2 sequences are SGHDT and YYEEEE. This CDR3 contains 14 residues. The CDR3 sequence is CASSLGAGDNEQFF. The CDR3 bases are TGTGCCAGCAGCTTGGGGGCAGGGGACAATGAGCAGTTCTTC.

The chain links TRBV9 to TRBJ1-3, with D maybe TRBD1 (6 bases). With 0 bases removed from V and 2 bases from J, the gap between germline ends came to 9 bases. The length of the CDR3 is 15 residues. The germline V gene has CDR1 SGDLS and CDR2 YYNGEE. The CDR3 DNA is TGTGCCAGCAGCGTAGAGGCAGGGGCTGGAAACACCATATATTTT. Its translation: CASSVEAGAGNTIYF. The variable domain in full, with the rest retrieved from reference TRBV9 and TRBJ1-3, is DSGVTQTPKHLITATGQRVTLRCSPRSGDLSVYWYQQSLDQGLQFLIQYYNGEERAKGNILERFSAQQFPDLHSELNLSSLELGDSALYFCASSVEAGAGNTIYFGEGSWLTVV.

CDR3 residues: CASSARDYSYEQYF. The CDR3 DNA reads as TGTGCCAGCAGCGCCCGGGACTACTCCTACGAGCAGTACTTC. V gene TRBV9 combines with J gene TRBJ2-7, with 7 bases matching TRBD2. CDR1 and CDR2 from the germline V gene are SGDLS and YYNGEE. The CDR3 has 14 amino acids. The V segment lost 3 bases and the J segment 0 bases; nucleotides outside the gene matches: 3.

The J gene is TRBJ1-3, the V gene TRBV5-1; maybe TRBD1 (5 bases). The germline CDR1 and CDR2 sequences are SGHRS and YFSETQ. Trimming left V 3 bases short and J 2 bases short, with 12 bases between. The CDR3 loop spans 15 amino acids. As DNA, the CDR3 is TGCGCCAGCAGCTCCCGTGGGGACGCTGGAAACACCATATATTTT. Translating it yields CASSSRGDAGNTIYF.

This clone was seen just once. The rearrangement joins TRBV28 to TRBJ1-1; D might be TRBD1 (5 bases). This CDR3 spans 10 amino acids. Germline V gene sequence: CDR1 MDHEN, CDR2 SYDVKM. With 7 bases removed from V and 12 bases from J, the gap between germline ends came to 12 bases. The CDR3 DNA reads as TGTGCCAGCACCCGGACAACGACTTTCTTT. Translating it yields CASTRTTTFF.

V and J are TRBV6-5 and TRBJ1-2; 7 nucleotides line up with TRBD1. This CDR3 spans 14 amino acids. Germline V gene lookup returns CDR1 MNHEY and CDR2 SVGAGI. V shed 0 bases, J shed 8 bases, and the junction held 6 bases outside the gene matches. CDR3 amino acids: CASSYSGTADGYTF. As DNA, the CDR3 is TGTGCCAGCAGTTACTCAGGGACAGCAGACGGCTACACCTTC.

The rearrangement uses TRBV18 and TRBJ2-3; perhaps TRBD2 as D (6 bases). V dropped 2 bases and J dropped 6 bases, with 15 bases sitting between them. This CDR3 comprises 15 residues. The germline V gene has CDR1 KGHSH and CDR2 LQKENI. The DNA of the CDR3 is TGTGCCAGCTCACCAGCCCGGAGGGCCGATGATACGCAGTATTTT. Protein sequence: CASSPARRADDTQYF.

V gene TRBV10-3 combines with J gene TRBJ1-4; maybe TRBD1 (6 bases). V lost 4 bases, J lost 5 bases, and 17 bases lay in between. Germline V lookup: CDR1 ENHRY, CDR2 SYGVKD. The CDR3 runs 16 residues. The CDR3: CAISGGQGNENEKLFF. The CDR3 DNA sequence: TGTGCCATCAGTGGGGGACAAGGGAACGAGAATGAAAAACTGTTTTTT.

The chain recombines TRBV6-5 with TRBJ1-1; tentative D call: TRBD1 (5 bases). This CDR3 comprises 14 residues. Per germline, CDR1 MNHEY and CDR2 SVGAGI. V lost 6 bases to trimming and J lost 0 bases, with 11 bases between them. CDR3 bases: TGTGCCAGCAGACCTAAGACAGTGAACACTGAAGCTTTCTTT. Its protein product is CASRPKTVNTEAFF.

The gene calls are TRBV4-3 and TRBJ2-1, with D tentatively TRBD2 (5 bases). CDR3 size: 14 residues. Germline V gene sequence: CDR1 LGHNA, CDR2 YSLEER. V lost 5 bases and J 3 bases, leaving 11 bases between the germline ends. The CDR3 is CASSKDWVYNEQFF. The CDR3 nucleotides are TGCGCCAGCAGCAAGGACTGGGTCTACAATGAGCAGTTCTTC.

V usage is TRBV2 and J usage is TRBJ2-5, with D uncertain. V dropped 5 bases and J dropped 2 bases, with 15 bases sitting between them. The CDR3 length is 15 residues. Per the germline V gene, CDR1 is SNHLY and CDR2 is FYNNEI. CDR3 nucleotides: TGTGCCAGCAGTCCTTTGTGGTCGCGGCAAGAGACCCAGTACTTC. It encodes CASSPLWSRQETQYF.

The CDR3 loop reads CASSSRQGSNSGNTIYF. The DNA for the CDR3 is TGCGCCAGCAGCTCCAGACAGGGCTCAAACTCTGGAAACACCATATATTTT. The gene calls are TRBV5-1 and TRBJ1-3, with TRBD1 matching over 7 bases. The CDR3 has 17 amino acids. In germline, CDR1 is SGHRS, CDR2 YFSETQ. The trim removed 3 bases at V and 0 bases at J, leaving 9 bases unmatched. Full variable domain (outside the CDR3, taken from reference TRBV5-1 and TRBJ1-3): KAGVTQTPRYLIKTRGQQVTLSCSPISGHRSVSWYQQTPGQGLQFLFEYFSETQRNKGNFPGRFSGRQFSNSRSEMNVSTLELGDSALYLCASSSRQGSNSGNTIYFGEGSWLTVV.